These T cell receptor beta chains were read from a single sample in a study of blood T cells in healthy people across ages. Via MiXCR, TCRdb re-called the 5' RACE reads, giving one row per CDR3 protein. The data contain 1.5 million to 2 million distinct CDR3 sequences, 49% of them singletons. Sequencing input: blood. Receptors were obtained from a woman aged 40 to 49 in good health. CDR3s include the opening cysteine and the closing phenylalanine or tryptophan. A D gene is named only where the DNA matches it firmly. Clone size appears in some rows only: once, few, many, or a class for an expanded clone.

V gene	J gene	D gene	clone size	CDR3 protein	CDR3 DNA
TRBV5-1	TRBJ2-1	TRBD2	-	CASSLPSGGADNEQFF	TGCGCCAGCAGCTTGCCGAGCGGGGGGGCTGACAATGAGCAGTTCTTC
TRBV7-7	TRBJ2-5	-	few	CASSLAPRGRGLRETQYF	TGTGCTAGCAGCTTAGCCCCCCGGGGACGGGGACTCCGAGAGACCCAGTACTTC
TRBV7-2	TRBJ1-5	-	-	CASSLTILSNQPQHF	TGTGCCAGCAGCCTGACAATACTTAGCAATCAGCCCCAGCATTTT
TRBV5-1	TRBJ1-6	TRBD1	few	CASSANRGREHSPLHF	TGCGCCAGCAGCGCCAACAGGGGGCGTGAGCATTCACCCCTCCACTTT
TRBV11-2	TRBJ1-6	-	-	CASSFMSSYNSPLHF	TGTGCCAGCAGCTTTATGAGCTCCTATAATTCACCCCTCCACTTT
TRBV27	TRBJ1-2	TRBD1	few	CASSLSTGGDYGYTF	TGTGCCAGCAGTTTATCGACAGGGGGGGACTATGGCTACACCTTC
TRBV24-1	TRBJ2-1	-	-	CATSDLRQGGNEQFF	TGTGCCACCAGTGATTTGCGGCAGGGCGGCAATGAGCAGTTCTTC
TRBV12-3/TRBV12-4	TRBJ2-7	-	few	CASSLGSARYF	TGTGCCAGCAGTTTAGGGTCGGCGCGGTACTTC
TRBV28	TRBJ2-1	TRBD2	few	CASRPWGSGGPRNEQFF	TGTGCCAGCAGACCCTGGGGTAGCGGGGGGCCGCGGAATGAGCAGTTCTTC
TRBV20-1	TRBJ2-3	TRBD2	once	CSASAGGFADTQYF	TGCAGTGCTAGTGCGGGGGGCTTTGCAGATACGCAGTATTTT
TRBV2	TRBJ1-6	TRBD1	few	CANKATGGINSPLHF	TGTGCCAACAAGGCGACAGGGGGCATTAATTCACCCCTCCACTTT
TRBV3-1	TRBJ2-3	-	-	CASSQVVGSQGDTQYF	TGTGCCAGCAGCCAAGTCGTGGGGTCCCAGGGGGATACGCAGTATTTT